This TCR beta chain came from a study of T cell repertoires in cytomegalovirus infection. About the research overall: Evidence of both CMV infection and a matching HLA type came from public TCR beta signatures. Study-wide points: The cumulative frequency of public TCR beta families identified carriers of CMV plus the relevant HLA. HLA-C-restricted CMV clonotypes gave the most frequent clonotype in two of eight donors.

As regards this clonotype: Its antigen is currently unknown.

TCRdb re-called the reads with MiXCR, one entry per CDR3 protein. Among 680,000 or so distinct CDR3 sequences listed, 35% to 45% were seen once. The sequence came from a human donor in good health (CMV status not recorded). Some clones in this sample may be carry-over from other donors' samples. Material for sequencing was PBMCs.

CDR3 DNA: TGTGCCAGCACTTCACTGGGGGCAGGGCAGCCCCAGCATTTT. Amino acid sequence: CASTSLGAGQPQHF. This chain joins TRBV28 and TRBJ1-5, with D perhaps matching TRBD1 (6 bases). V was cut by 7 bases and J by 7 bases, with 17 bases left in between. The CDR3 length is 14 residues. Germline CDR1 MDHEN, CDR2 SYDVKM.